The clone carrying this T cell receptor (beta chain) occurred many times. The entry originates in a study of early T cells in non-severe SARS-CoV-2 infection. The CDR3 is 12 residues long. The V gene lost 6 bases and the J gene lost 10 bases, with 15 bases spanning the gap. Germline assignment: CDR1 DFQATT and CDR2 SNEGSKA (reference sequence). TCRdb processed the 5' RACE reads anew with MiXCR; each CDR3 protein has one entry. The sample consists of tens of thousands of distinct CDR3 sequences, approximately 9.3% of them appearing once. This receptor was identified in an adult who was a healthcare worker with PCR-confirmed SARS-CoV-2 infection or an uninfected control (not recorded which). V gene TRBV20-1 combines with J gene TRBJ1-4, with D uncertain. Material: whole blood. The CDR3 is CSAKVPAGKLFF. Written as DNA, the CDR3 is TGCAGTGCCAAGGTGCCGGCTGGAAAACTGTTTTTT.